The 17 T cell receptor beta chains below were found in one sample sequenced in a study of blood T cell repertoires in COVID-19. Only in-frame clones appear in the TCRdb table, and some are missing; sequencing was by immunoSEQ multiplex PCR. The sample records roughly 120,000 clones, roughly 83% being singletons. Sequencing was performed on peripheral blood. These receptors were collected from a man younger than 40 with acute or convalescent COVID-19.

The chain combines TRBV15 with TRBJ2-5; D possibly corresponds to TRBD2 (6 bases). CDR3 size: 16 residues. Germline CDR1 is LNHNV and CDR2 is YYDKDF (reference sequence). V was trimmed by 0 bases and J by 5 bases, leaving 16 bases between them. The CDR3 protein is CATSREPGAILETQYF. The CDR3 DNA follows: TGTGCCACCAGCAGAGAACCGGGAGCTATTCTGGAGACCCAGTACTTC.

The V call is TRBV2, the J call TRBJ2-7, with 10 nucleotides matching TRBD1. CDR1 is SNHLY and CDR2 is FYNNEI in the germline V gene. The CDR3 runs to 13 residues. V lost 6 bases, J lost 6 bases, and 5 bases stayed unmatched. In DNA, the CDR3 is TGTGCCAGCAGCGCGGGACAGGGGAGCGAGCAGTACGTC. As protein: CASSAGQGSEQYV.

The rearrangement links TRBV6-5 to TRBJ1-5; 8 bases match TRBD1. The length of the CDR3 is 15 residues. The trim removed 5 bases at V and 9 bases at J, leaving 12 bases unmatched. Germline CDR1 reads MNHEY; CDR2 reads SVGAGI. CDR3 sequence (DNA): TGTGCCAGCAGTCAGTCTCCGGGACAGGAAGCGCCCCAGCATTTT. Its translation: CASSQSPGQEAPQHF.

This chain connects TRBV10-3 to TRBJ1-2; a weak D match, TRBD1 (6 bases). The CDR3 has 13 residues. Germline CDR1 ENHRY, CDR2 SYGVKD. Between the trimmed V and J ends, which lost 10 bases and 7 bases, there was a span of 19 bases. The CDR3 DNA follows: TGTGCCACAACGGGACATATGGGTAGTGGCTACACCTTC. It is translated as CATTGHMGSGYTF.

The V and J genes are TRBV5-6 and TRBJ2-7; a possible D gene is TRBD1 (5 bases). Trimming pared 0 bases from V and 1 base from J, leaving 8 bases between. The germline gives CDR1 SGHDT, CDR2 YYEEEE. CDR3 length: 14 amino acids. The chain's CDR3 is CASSLARESYEQYF. The CDR3 nucleotides are TGTGCCAGCAGCTTGGCCAGGGAATCCTACGAGCAGTACTTC. Drawing the rest from reference TRBV5-6 and TRBJ2-7, the complete variable domain is DAGVTQSPTHLIKTRGQQVTLRCSPKSGHDTVSWYQQALGQGPQFIFQYYEEEERQRGNFPDRFSGHQFPNYSSELNVNALLLGDSALYLCASSLARESYEQYFGPGTRLTVT.

The chain couples TRBV6-6 to TRBJ2-2; D perhaps matches TRBD1 (6 bases). Germline V gene sequence: CDR1 MNHNY, CDR2 SVGAGI (reference sequence). The CDR3 has 13 amino acids. V was clipped by 6 bases and J by 3 bases, with 8 bases between them. CDR3 residues: CASRGTHTGELFF. The CDR3 coding sequence is TGTGCCAGCAGGGGGACACACACCGGGGAGCTGTTTTTT.

The chain carries TRBV2 and TRBJ2-1; 10 nucleotides agree with TRBD2. CDR1 and CDR2 (germline): SNHLY, FYNNEI. The junction had 10 bases not matched to a gene; V was cut back by 6 bases and J by 8 bases. The CDR3 sequence is 15 residues long. The CDR3, as DNA: TGTGCCAGCAGACCCGCGGGACTAGCGATGCATGAGCAGTTCTTC. Amino acids: CASRPAGLAMHEQFF. Full variable domain (remainder filled in from reference TRBV2 and TRBJ2-1): EPEVTQTPSHQVTQMGQEVILRCVPISNHLYFYWYRQILGQKVEFLVSFYNNEISEKSEIFDDQFSVERPDGSNFTLKIRSTKLEDSAMYFCASRPAGLAMHEQFFGPGTRLTVL.

V and J are TRBV30 and TRBJ1-2; 7 bases agree with TRBD1. Unmatched junction bases numbered 5, after V lost 3 bases and J lost 1 base. The germline V gene has CDR1 GTSNPN and CDR2 SVGIG (reference sequence). The CDR3 covers 14 residues. The CDR3 nucleotides read TGTGCCTGGAGAGGACAGGCAAATAACTATGGCTACACCTTC. This encodes CAWRGQANNYGYTF.

The chain has TRBV4-2 and TRBJ2-2, with TRBD1 matching 9 bases. The CDR3 runs to 15 residues. Unmatched junction bases numbered 7, after V lost 4 bases and J lost 7 bases. The germline CDR1 and CDR2 sequences are LGHNA and YNFKEQ. This chain's CDR3 is CASSPGQGEVGELFF. The CDR3 DNA reads as TGTGCCAGCAGCCCGGGACAGGGCGAGGTCGGGGAGCTGTTTTTT.

The CDR3 protein is CASSLRGTGNTIYF. The DNA of the CDR3 is TGTGCCAGCAGTTTAAGGGGCACTGGAAACACCATATATTTT. The V and J genes are TRBV27 and TRBJ1-3, with a weak D call TRBD1 (5 bases). Germline-derived CDR1 and CDR2 are MNHEY and SMNVEV (reference sequence). The CDR3 is made up of 14 amino acids. V was shortened by 2 bases and J by 2 bases, with 7 bases between the two germline ends.

The chain uses TRBV7-3 and TRBJ1-3; D not resolved. There are 14 residues in the CDR3. V lost 8 bases to trimming and J lost 0 bases, with 11 bases between them. Per the germline V gene, CDR1 is SGHTA and CDR2 is FQGTGA. CDR3 loop: CASAREGSGNTIYF. In DNA form, the CDR3 reads TGTGCCAGCGCCCGAGAGGGCTCTGGAAACACCATATATTTT. Using reference TRBV7-3 and TRBJ1-3 for the parts outside the CDR3, the full variable domain is GAGVSQTPSNKVTEKGKYVELRCDPISGHTALYWYRQSLGQGPEFLIYFQGTGAADDSGLPNDRFFAVRPEGSVSTLKIQRTERGDSAVYLCASAREGSGNTIYFGEGSWLTVV.

The chain joins TRBV4-1 to TRBJ1-2; perhaps TRBD1 as D (6 bases). V was shortened by 0 bases and J by 5 bases, with 13 bases between the two germline ends. The CDR3 length is 15 residues. Per germline, CDR1 MGHRA and CDR2 YSYEKL. Written as DNA, the CDR3 is TGCGCCAGCAGCCAAGATCTGGGAGGGGGGTATGGCTACACCTTC. This codes for CASSQDLGGGYGYTF.

The rearrangement links TRBV11-2 to TRBJ2-5; 8 nucleotides align to TRBD2. The CDR3 is 17 amino acids. In germline, CDR1 is SGHAT, CDR2 FQNNGV. Trimming removed 2 bases from V and 2 bases from J; junction bases left unmatched: 10. The CDR3 DNA is TGTGCCAGCAGCTTACATTCGGGCGGGGGGACACAAGAGACCCAGTACTTC. It specifies CASSLHSGGGTQETQYF.

The genes are TRBV14 and TRBJ1-6; D not resolved. In germline, CDR1 is SGHDN, CDR2 FVKESK. Trimming pared 0 bases from V and 9 bases from J, leaving 18 bases between. This CDR3 is built from 17 residues. DNA for the CDR3: TGTGCCAGCAGCCAAGATTATGAGGGTTTTAAACCTTCACCCCTCCACTTT. Encoded protein: CASSQDYEGFKPSPLHF.

This clone was counted once. The chain links TRBV24-1 to TRBJ2-7; D is undetermined. Trimming stripped 9 bases from V and 0 bases from J, with 8 bases between. Germline values: CDR1 KGHDR, CDR2 SFDVKD. The CDR3 sequence is 12 residues long. The chain's CDR3 is CATLRSSYEQYV. Here the CDR3 DNA reads TGTGCCACCTTGCGTTCCTCCTACGAGCAGTACGTC.

V is TRBV10-3 and J is TRBJ1-5; tentatively, D is TRBD1 (6 bases). In germline, CDR1 is ENHRY, CDR2 SYGVKD. This CDR3 contains 15 residues. V lost 3 bases and J 5 bases, leaving 14 bases between the germline ends. CDR3 DNA: TGTGCCATCAGTGAACAGGGTATGGGGGATCAGCCCCAGCATTTT. This codes for CAISEQGMGDQPQHF.

The chain is built from TRBV27 and TRBJ1-2; 9 nucleotides match TRBD1. The ends lost 3 bases at V and 8 bases at J; junction bases unmatched: 10. Per the germline V gene, CDR1 is MNHEY and CDR2 is SMNVEV (reference sequence). There are 15 residues in the CDR3. The CDR3 sequence is CASSFLRDRVNGYTF. CDR3 DNA sequence: TGTGCCAGCAGTTTCCTCCGGGACAGGGTGAACGGCTACACCTTC.